Listed below are T cell receptor beta chains from one sample, sequenced in a study of shared clonotypes between healthy human individuals. The assay was immunoSEQ multiplex PCR, and TCRdb's table has in-frame clones only and misses some. The repertoire has some 2 million clones, approximately 95% of them found once; the top ten carry under 1.5%. The sequencing input was naive CD8+ T cells sorted from blood. The receptors were sampled from a man aged 18 to 29 in good health. The CDR3 runs from the conserved cysteine through the conserved F or W. The order of the fields is D gene, V gene, clone size, J gene, CDR3 protein, CDR3 DNA. The D gene is left open where the match is weak. Expanded clones are given a class, and other clones once, few, many or no size at all.

.	TRBV23-1	.	TRBJ2-2	CASSQSRSGELFF	TGCGCCAGCAGTCAATCGCGCTCGGGGGAGCTGTTTTTT
.	TRBV27	.	TRBJ1-3	CASSPGGGNTIYF	TGTGCCAGCTCGCCGGGAGGAGGAAACACCATATATTTT
.	TRBV29-1	.	TRBJ2-7	CSVEGDSYEQYF	TGCAGCGTTGAGGGCGACTCCTACGAGCAGTACTTC
.	TRBV15	.	TRBJ1-5	CATSQKGSKRAYSNQPQHF	TGTGCCACCAGCCAGAAGGGCTCGAAGAGGGCGTATAGCAATCAGCCCCAGCATTTT
TRBD1	TRBV28	.	TRBJ2-5	CASSSRDRLWAQYF	TGTGCCAGCAGTTCCCGGGACAGGCTATGGGCCCAGTACTTC
.	TRBV6-5	.	TRBJ1-1	CASSYSIELVAEAFF	TGTGCCAGCAGTTATTCTATAGAGCTCGTTGCTGAAGCTTTCTTT
TRBD1	TRBV5-4	.	TRBJ1-2	CASSLGTGTGDYGYTF	TGTGCCAGCAGCTTGGGTACCGGGACAGGGGACTATGGCTACACCTTC
TRBD1	TRBV13	.	TRBJ2-1	CASSSGQGTGQFF	TGTGCCAGCAGCTCAGGACAGGGGACGGGGCAGTTCTTC
.	TRBV28	.	TRBJ2-3	CASLGRLYSTDTQYF	TGTGCCAGCCTTGGCCGGTTGTATAGCACAGATACGCAGTATTTT
.	TRBV7-9	.	TRBJ2-3	CASSISGAPDTQYF	TGTGCCAGCAGCATTTCAGGGGCCCCAGATACGCAGTATTTT
.	TRBV2	few	TRBJ2-5	CASSEPHTQETQYF	TGTGCCAGCAGTGAACCCCACACCCAAGAGACCCAGTACTTC
.	TRBV29-1	.	TRBJ2-7	CSAERVAWTYEQYF	TGCAGCGCCGAGAGGGTGGCTTGGACCTACGAGCAGTACTTC
.	TRBV9	.	TRBJ1-1	CASSVTGGDTEAFF	TGTGCCAGCAGCGTAACGGGTGGGGACACTGAAGCTTTCTTT
TRBD2	TRBV27	once	TRBJ2-3	CASRPGLVLDTQYF	TGTGCCAGCAGGCCGGGACTAGTTTTAGATACGCAGTATTTT
.	TRBV11-3	.	TRBJ1-2	CASSLVIPYGYTF	TGTGCCAGCAGCTTAGTTATACCCTATGGCTACACCTTC
TRBD2	TRBV9	.	TRBJ2-1	CASSVLAEERPHNEQFF	TGTGCCAGCAGCGTACTAGCGGAGGAAAGGCCACACAATGAGCAGTTCTTC
TRBD2	TRBV4-1	.	TRBJ2-7	CASSQAASGKNEQYF	TGCGCCAGCAGCCAAGCTGCTAGCGGGAAAAACGAGCAGTACTTC